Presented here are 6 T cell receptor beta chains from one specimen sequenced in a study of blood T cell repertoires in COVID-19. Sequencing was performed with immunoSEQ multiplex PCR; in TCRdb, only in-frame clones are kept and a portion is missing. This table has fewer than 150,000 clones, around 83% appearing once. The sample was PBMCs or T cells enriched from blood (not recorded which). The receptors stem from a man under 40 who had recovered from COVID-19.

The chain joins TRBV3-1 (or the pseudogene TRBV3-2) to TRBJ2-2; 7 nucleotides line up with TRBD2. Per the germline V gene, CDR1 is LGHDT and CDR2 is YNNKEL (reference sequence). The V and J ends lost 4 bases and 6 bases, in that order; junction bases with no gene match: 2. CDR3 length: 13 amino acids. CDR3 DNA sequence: TGTGCCAGCAGCCCGACTAGCCCCGGGGAGCTGTTTTTT. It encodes CASSPTSPGELFF.

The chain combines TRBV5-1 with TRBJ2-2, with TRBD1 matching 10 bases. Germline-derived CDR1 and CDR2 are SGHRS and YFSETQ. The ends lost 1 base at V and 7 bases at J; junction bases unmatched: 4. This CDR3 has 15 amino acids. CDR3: CASSLRTGGGGELFF. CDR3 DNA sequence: TGCGCCAGCAGCTTGAGGACAGGGGGTGGCGGGGAGCTGTTTTTT.

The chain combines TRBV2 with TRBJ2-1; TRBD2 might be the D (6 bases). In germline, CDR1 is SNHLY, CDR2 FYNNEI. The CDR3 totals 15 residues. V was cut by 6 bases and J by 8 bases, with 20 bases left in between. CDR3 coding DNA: TGTGCCAGCAGCCACCCTTCCCCGGGAGTCGATGAGCAGTTCTTC. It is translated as CASSHPSPGVDEQFF. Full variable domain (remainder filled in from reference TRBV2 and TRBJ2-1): EPEVTQTPSHQVTQMGQEVILRCVPISNHLYFYWYRQILGQKVEFLVSFYNNEISEKSEIFDDQFSVERPDGSNFTLKIRSTKLEDSAMYFCASSHPSPGVDEQFFGPGTRLTVL.

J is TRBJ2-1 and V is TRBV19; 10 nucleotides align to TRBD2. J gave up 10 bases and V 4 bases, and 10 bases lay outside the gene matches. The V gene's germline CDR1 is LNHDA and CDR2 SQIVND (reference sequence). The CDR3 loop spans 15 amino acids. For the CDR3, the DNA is TGTGCCAGTAGTACCACCGGGACTAGCGAGGGGGAGCAGTTCTTC. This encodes CASSTTGTSEGEQFF.

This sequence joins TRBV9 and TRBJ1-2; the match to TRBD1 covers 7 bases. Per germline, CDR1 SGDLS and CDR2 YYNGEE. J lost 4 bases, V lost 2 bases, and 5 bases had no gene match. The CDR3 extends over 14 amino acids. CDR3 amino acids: CASSVGPGGYGYTF. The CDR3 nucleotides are TGTGCCAGCAGCGTCGGGCCAGGGGGCTATGGCTACACCTTC. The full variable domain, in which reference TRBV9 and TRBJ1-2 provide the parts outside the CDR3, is DSGVTQTPKHLITATGQRVTLRCSPRSGDLSVYWYQQSLDQGLQFLIQYYNGEERAKGNILERFSAQQFPDLHSELNLSSLELGDSALYFCASSVGPGGYGYTFGSGTRLTVV.

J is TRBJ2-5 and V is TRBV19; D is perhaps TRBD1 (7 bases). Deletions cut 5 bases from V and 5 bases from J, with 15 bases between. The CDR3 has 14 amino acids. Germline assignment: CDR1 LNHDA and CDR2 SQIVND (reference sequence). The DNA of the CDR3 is TGTGCCAGTAGTGGCCAGGGGGGCTCGGAGACCCAGTACTTC. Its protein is CASSGQGGSETQYF.